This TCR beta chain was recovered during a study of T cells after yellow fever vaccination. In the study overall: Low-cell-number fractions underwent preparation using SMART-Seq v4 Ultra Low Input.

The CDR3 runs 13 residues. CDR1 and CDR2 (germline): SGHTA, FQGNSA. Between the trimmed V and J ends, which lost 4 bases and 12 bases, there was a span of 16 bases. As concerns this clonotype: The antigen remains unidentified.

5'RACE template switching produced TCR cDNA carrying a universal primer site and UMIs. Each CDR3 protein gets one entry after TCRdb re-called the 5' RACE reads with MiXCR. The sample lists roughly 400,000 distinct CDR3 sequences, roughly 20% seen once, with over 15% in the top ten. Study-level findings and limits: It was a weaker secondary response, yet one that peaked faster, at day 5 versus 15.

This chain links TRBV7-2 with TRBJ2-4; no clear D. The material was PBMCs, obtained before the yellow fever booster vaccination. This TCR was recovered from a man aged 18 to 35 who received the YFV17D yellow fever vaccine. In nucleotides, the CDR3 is TGTGCCAGCAGCTACCCCCCGCTGGTACCTCAGTACTTC. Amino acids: CASSYPPLVPQYF. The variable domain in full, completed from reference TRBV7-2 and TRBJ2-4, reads GAGVSQSPSNKVTEKGKDVELRCDPISGHTALYWYRQSLGQGLEFLIYFQGNSAPDKSGLPSDRFSAERTGGSVSTLTIQRTQQEDSAVYLCASSYPPLVPQYFGAGTRLSVL.